Below, 11 T cell receptor beta chains from the same sample are listed, as sequenced in a study of cytomegalovirus exposure and HLA in healthy donors. 13 Jbeta primers and 60 Vbeta primers were used for the PCR. The assay was immunoSEQ multiplex PCR, and TCRdb's table has in-frame clones only and misses some. The data show approximately 77,000 clones, roughly 78% seen once. Sequencing was carried out using PBMCs. The receptors were gathered from a man between 35 and 55 years old in good health and CMV-seronegative.

The rearrangement joins TRBV2 to TRBJ1-3; 7 positions agree with TRBD1. The germline V gene encodes CDR1 SNHLY and CDR2 FYNNEI. With 7 bases clipped from V and 4 bases from J, the junction kept 7 bases outside the gene matches. The CDR3 sequence is 14 residues long. This chain's CDR3 is CASNEQGYGNTIYF. In nucleotides, the CDR3 is TGTGCCAGCAACGAACAGGGGTACGGAAACACCATATATTTT.

This chain uses TRBV5-1 with TRBJ2-2; tentative D call: TRBD1 (5 bases). CDR1 SGHRS and CDR2 YFSETQ come from the germline V gene. The length of the CDR3 is 17 residues. V was trimmed by 5 bases and J by 6 bases, leaving 23 bases between them. The CDR3 bases are TGCGCCAGCAGTACCGTTACAGGAGCCCTGGGCGCCGGGGAGCTGTTTTTT. As protein: CASSTVTGALGAGELFF.

The V gene is TRBV5-1, the J gene TRBJ2-5, with a weak D call TRBD2 (6 bases). The germline V and J ends were trimmed by 4 bases and 2 bases, with 15 bases remaining between them. The germline CDR1 and CDR2 sequences are SGHRS and YFSETQ. The CDR3 loop spans 15 amino acids. In DNA form, the CDR3 reads TGCGCCAGCAGCCTGGCGCTAGCGCAACAAGAGACCCAGTACTTC. Its protein product is CASSLALAQQETQYF.

The chain couples TRBV5-4 to TRBJ2-7, with D hard to call. Germline lookup yields CDR1 SGHNT and CDR2 YYREEE (reference sequence). V lost 1 base and J lost 2, with 13 bases in between. The CDR3 contains 15 residues. The CDR3: CASSLSLAFTYEQYF. The CDR3 DNA reads TGTGCCAGCAGCTTGTCATTAGCCTTTACCTACGAGCAGTACTTC.

This clone was found a few times. V and J are TRBV16 and TRBJ2-7; 12 positions agree with TRBD2. Germline CDR1 KGHSY, CDR2 FQNENV. With 3 bases clipped from V and 6 bases from J, the junction kept 12 bases outside the gene matches. This CDR3 has 17 amino acids. CDR3 nucleotide sequence: TGTGCCAGCAGCCACTCCGCTATACTAGCGGGAGGAGGCGAGCAGTACTTC. Its protein product is CASSHSAILAGGGEQYF.

This clone has just a few counts. This chain joins TRBV19 and TRBJ1-5; D is ambiguous. This CDR3 is 16 amino acids long. Looked up from germline, CDR1 is LNHDA and CDR2 is SQIVND (reference sequence). Trimming stripped 1 base from V and 0 bases from J, with 10 bases between. The CDR3 reads CASSIGGPYSNQPQHF. DNA for the CDR3: TGTGCCAGTAGTATAGGTGGCCCTTATAGCAATCAGCCCCAGCATTTT.

The chain has TRBV11-2 and TRBJ2-5; possibly TRBD1 for D (6 bases). V lost 4 bases and J 10 bases, leaving 22 bases between the germline ends. This CDR3 contains 15 residues. The germline gives CDR1 SGHAT, CDR2 FQNNGV. In DNA, the CDR3 is TGTGCCAGCAGCTCATCGGACAGAGAGAACCAAGACCAGTACTTC. It translates to CASSSSDRENQDQYF.

The chain has TRBV14 and TRBJ1-2; D call uncertain. Trimming stripped 0 bases from V and 4 bases from J, with 9 bases between. The CDR3 spans 14 residues. In germline, CDR1 is SGHDN, CDR2 FVKESK. CDR3 residues: CASSQELGSYGYTF. CDR3 DNA: TGTGCCAGCAGCCAAGAACTGGGCTCCTATGGCTACACCTTC.

The chain carries TRBV2 and TRBJ1-1; D is ambiguous. Looked up from germline, CDR1 is SNHLY and CDR2 is FYNNEI. The CDR3 loop spans 14 amino acids. Trimming pared 4 bases from V and 4 bases from J, leaving 13 bases between. The CDR3: CASSGYGGSTEAFF. CDR3 DNA sequence: TGTGCCAGCAGTGGTTACGGAGGTAGCACTGAAGCTTTCTTT.

The chain recombines TRBV6-5 with TRBJ1-2, with D perhaps matching TRBD1 (5 bases). Trimming left V 0 bases short and J 1 base short, with 12 bases between. CDR1 is MNHEY, CDR2 SVGAGI, per germline. This CDR3 region has 16 residues. The CDR3 spells CASSYSLGGNNYGYTF. The CDR3, as DNA: TGTGCCAGCAGTTACTCCCTGGGGGGGAATAACTATGGCTACACCTTC.

The rearrangement joins TRBV11-2 to TRBJ2-1; possibly TRBD1 for D (6 bases). Germline V gives CDR1 SGHAT, CDR2 FQNNGV. Between the trimmed V and J ends, which lost 5 bases and 4 bases, there was a span of 15 bases. CDR3 size: 15 residues. The CDR3 loop reads CASSLTGIPYNEQFF. For the CDR3, the DNA is TGTGCCAGCAGCCTCACAGGGATACCTTACAATGAGCAGTTCTTC.